This TCR beta chain derives from a study of blood T cell repertoires in COVID-19. The V gene end was trimmed by 3 bases and the J gene end by 4 bases; junction bases not matched to a gene: 5. The CDR3 covers 14 residues. Germline CDR1 reads MNHEY; CDR2 reads SVGAGI. Measured with immunoSEQ multiplex PCR; TCRdb has only the in-frame clones, and not every one. This sample has under 100,000 clones; approximately 78% occur once, and the top ten carry about a third. Sequenced input: peripheral blood. V gene TRBV6-5 combines with J gene TRBJ2-5; 7 positions agree with TRBD2. This clonotype was sampled from a man aged 55 to 70 with COVID-19, enrolled during active disease. The CDR3 sequence is CASSYSGSAETQYF. CDR3 bases: TGTGCCAGCAGTTATAGCGGGTCGGCAGAGACCCAGTACTTC.